This T cell receptor beta chain was identified during a study of shared clonotypes between healthy human individuals. Study results and caveats: Sampling covered blood only; tissue repertoires likely differ.

Note on this clone: No antigen is known for it.

Every donor, a Caucasian adult, lived in Nashville, Tennessee. Data came from immunoSEQ multiplex PCR; TCRdb stores just in-frame clones and leaves some out. The sample includes under 600,000 clones, just over 75% of them seen just once. This sequence originates from a woman aged 40 to 55 in good health. Some clones in this sample may be carry-over from other donors' samples. The sequenced sample was PBMCs.

CDR3 residues: CASSLFPPGANTEAFF. CDR3 nucleotide sequence: TGTGCCAGCAGCTTATTTCCCCCCGGGGCGAACACTGAAGCTTTCTTT. J is TRBJ1-1 and V is TRBV7-9, with TRBD1 as a possible D gene (5 bases). CDR3 length: 16 residues. Germline CDR1 reads SEHNR; CDR2 reads FQNEAQ (reference sequence). Trimming shortened V by 2 bases and J by 1 base, and 14 bases separated the two germline ends.